This passage covers 3 T cell receptor beta chains from one sample sequenced in a study of response to subunit inactivated influenza vaccine. TCRdb independently ran MiXCR on the RT-PCR reads; one entry per CDR3 protein. The sample includes roughly 520,000 distinct CDR3 sequences, about 25% of them seen just once. The sample in question was CD4+ T cells sorted from PBMCs, obtained about 5 days after vaccination. Source of these receptors: a man over 45 who received an inactivated influenza vaccine.

This clonotype was observed a handful of times. The V gene is TRBV5-1, the J gene TRBJ2-1, with 12 positions matching TRBD2. This CDR3 is built from 17 residues. Germline V gene lookup returns CDR1 SGHRS and CDR2 YFSETQ. After removal of 0 bases from V and 8 bases from J, the junction contained 9 bases not matched to a gene. DNA of the CDR3: TGCGCCAGCAGCTTGGCCCTAGCGGGAGGGCGAGGGTATGAGCAGTTCTTC. It yields the protein CASSLALAGGRGYEQFF.

The rearrangement links TRBV7-8 to TRBJ1-5, with D possibly TRBD1 on 5 matching bases. The CDR3 contains 16 residues. V gave up 5 bases and J gave up 0 bases, with 14 bases separating them. The germline CDR1 and CDR2 sequences are SGHVS and FQNEAQ. The CDR3: CASSPGTAYSNQPQHF. The CDR3 bases are TGTGCCAGCAGCCCAGGGACCGCTTATAGCAATCAGCCCCAGCATTTT.

The chain combines TRBV3-1 with TRBJ2-5, with D tentatively TRBD2 (6 bases). This CDR3 is 14 amino acids long. Deletions cut 6 bases from V and 5 bases from J, with 16 bases between. CDR1 LGHDT and CDR2 YNNKEL come from the germline V gene (reference sequence). CDR3: CASRSYRDSETQYF. The CDR3 nucleotides are TGTGCCAGCAGGAGTTACCGGGACTCGGAGACCCAGTACTTC.